These T cell receptor beta chains were read from a single sample in a study of OX40 agonist ivuxolimab in advanced cancers. Assay: immunoSEQ multiplex PCR; the TCRdb copy retains only in-frame clones and omits some. The sample includes 57,000 or so clones, about 85% of them seen just once. The sequences come from CD4+ or CD8+ T cells sorted from blood, collected in a trial of the OX40 agonist ivuxolimab. All receptors derive from an adult with an advanced solid tumor such as melanoma, head and neck, liver or kidney cancer. The CDR3 runs from the conserved cysteine through the conserved F or W. A D gene is named only where the DNA matches it firmly. Where a row states a size, it is once, few, many or the class of an expanded clone; other rows omit it.

j_gene,abundance,d_gene,v_gene,CDR3nt,CDR3aa
TRBJ1-2,-,TRBD1,TRBV18,TGTGCCAGCTCGCCCACAGGGGTTGGCTATGGCTACACCTTC,CASSPTGVGYGYTF
TRBJ2-1,-,TRBD2,TRBV18,TGTGCCAGCTCACCTGGGGGGGGGTCCTACAATGAGCAGTTCTTC,CASSPGGGSYNEQFF
TRBJ2-7,-,TRBD1,TRBV7-9,TGTGCCAGCAGCTTATCGACGGACAGGGGATATGAGCAGTACTTC,CASSLSTDRGYEQYF
TRBJ2-5,-,-,TRBV2,TGTGCCAGCACCCTTAGGGGGGGCCCGGCGGAGACCCAGTACTTC,CASTLRGGPAETQYF
TRBJ1-6,once,-,TRBV18,TGTGCCAGCTCCCCGATAACAGGGTGGAATTCACCCCTCCACTTT,CASSPITGWNSPLHF
TRBJ1-2,-,TRBD1,TRBV6-6,TGTGCCAGCACTAGGACAGGATCAAAACTCTATGGCTACACCTTC,CASTRTGSKLYGYTF
TRBJ2-2,-,-,TRBV7-6,TGTGCCAGCAGCTTAGAGGCCAGGGGCAACACCGGGGAGCTGTTTTTT,CASSLEARGNTGELFF
TRBJ1-6,-,TRBD1,TRBV6-5,TGTGCCAGCGCCAGGGGGAGCTCCTATAATTCACCCCTCCACTTT,CASARGSSYNSPLHF
TRBJ1-1,-,-,TRBV19,TGTGCCAGTAGCCTCGCGGGGGCTCGGATGAACACTGAAGCTTTCTTT,CASSLAGARMNTEAFF
TRBJ2-2,-,TRBD1,TRBV5-1,TGCGCCAGCAGAAGGGGACAGGGGGCAAACACCGGGGAGCTGTTTTTT,CASRRGQGANTGELFF
TRBJ1-3,-,-,TRBV18,TGTGCCAGCTCACCACCGTCGCGCAGGGCCAACTCTGGAAACACCATATATTTT,CASSPPSRRANSGNTIYF
TRBJ2-5,-,TRBD2,TRBV6-1,TGTGCCAGCAGTAGACTAGCGGGGCCACAAGAGACCCAGTACTTC,CASSRLAGPQETQYF
TRBJ2-1,-,TRBD2,TRBV7-9,TGTGCCAGCAGCTCCCGGACTAGCGGGGGATGGGATGAGCAGTTCTTC,CASSSRTSGGWDEQFF
TRBJ1-2,-,-,TRBV6-5,TGTGCCAGCAGACTCCGACAGTACTATGGCTACACCTTC,CASRLRQYYGYTF
TRBJ1-2,-,-,TRBV7-2,TGTGCCAGCAGCTTAAGGACGGGCCTAAACTATGGCTACACCTTC,CASSLRTGLNYGYTF
TRBJ1-2,-,TRBD1,TRBV2,TGTGCCAGCAGCCGGACAGGGGGAGTGGACTATGGCTACACCTTC,CASSRTGGVDYGYTF
TRBJ2-5,-,-,TRBV5-1,TGCGCCAGCAGCTTGGATCTGGTAAAGACCCAGTACTTC,CASSLDLVKTQYF
TRBJ2-7,-,-,TRBV25-1,TGTGCCAGCAGTAAGACAGGTACCTACGAGCAGTACTTC,CASSKTGTYEQYF
TRBJ2-7,-,TRBD2,TRBV10-3,TGTGCCATCAGTGAGCCGACATCGAGGACTAGCGGGGGAAGCTCCTACGAGCAGTACTTC,CAISEPTSRTSGGSSYEQYF
TRBJ1-5,-,TRBD1,TRBV2,TGTGCCACATCCGAGACAGGGGAAGGACAGCCCCAGCATTTT,CATSETGEGQPQHF
TRBJ1-2,-,TRBD1,TRBV6-5,TGTGCCAGCAGTTACACCGGGACAGGCTCATATGGCTACACCTTC,CASSYTGTGSYGYTF
TRBJ1-1,-,TRBD1,TRBV27,TGTGCCAGCAGAGGATCAGGGGGCAACACTGAAGCTTTCTTT,CASRGSGGNTEAFF
TRBJ2-5,-,-,TRBV5-1,TGCGCCAGCAGCTTGCCCCCGGGACTCCAGAAGACCCAGTACTTC,CASSLPPGLQKTQYF
TRBJ2-5,-,TRBD1,TRBV15,TGTGCCACCAGCAGAGACCTTAGGACAGGGGCTACTCAAGAGACCCAGTACTTC,CATSRDLRTGATQETQYF
TRBJ2-7,-,TRBD1,TRBV9,TGTGCCAGCAGCGTAGACAGGGGACCCTACGAGCAGTACTTC,CASSVDRGPYEQYF
TRBJ2-3,-,TRBD2,TRBV7-7,TGTGCCAGCAGCCCGGGACTAGGGGGCACAGATACGCAGTATTTT,CASSPGLGGTDTQYF
TRBJ1-3,-,-,TRBV18,TGTGCCAGCTCACCACCGGGGAGCTCTGGAAACACCATATATTTT,CASSPPGSSGNTIYF
TRBJ1-4,-,-,TRBV18,TGTGCCAGCTCACCGCGGCAGAATAATGAAAAACTGTTTTTT,CASSPRQNNEKLFF
TRBJ2-6,-,-,TRBV6-1,TGTGCCGGCCACGGAGGGGGGTCTGGGGCCAACGTCCTGACTTTC,CAGHGGGSGANVLTF
TRBJ1-5,-,TRBD1,TRBV27,TGTGCCAGCCGCGACAGGGGCCTAGGCAATCAGCCCCAGCATTTT,CASRDRGLGNQPQHF
TRBJ1-1,-,-,TRBV19,TGTGCCAGTAGCCCCTGGGGGCACGGGAACACTGAAGCTTTCTTT,CASSPWGHGNTEAFF
TRBJ1-2,-,TRBD1,TRBV18,TGTGCCAGCTCACCATCTGGGACAGCAGGGAACGGCTACACCTTC,CASSPSGTAGNGYTF
TRBJ2-1,-,-,TRBV11-3,TGTGCCAGCAGCTTACGAGGGGTGGGATCCTACAATGAGCAGTTCTTC,CASSLRGVGSYNEQFF
TRBJ2-2,few,-,TRBV12-5,TGTGCTAGTGGTTTGGTACAACTAGATAACACCGGGGAGCTGTTTTTT,CASGLVQLDNTGELFF
TRBJ2-1,-,-,TRBV11-3,TGTGCCAGCAGTACTTGGAGAGATAATGAGCAGTTCTTC,CASSTWRDNEQFF
TRBJ1-3,few,-,TRBV25-1,TGTGCCAGCAGTGATATAGGCGCAGGGGCGACTGGAAACACCATATATTTT,CASSDIGAGATGNTIYF
TRBJ1-1,-,-,TRBV18,TGTGCCAGCTCCGAGGGACAGAACACTGAAGCTTTCTTT,CASSEGQNTEAFF
TRBJ1-2,-,-,TRBV2,TGTGCCAGCAGATTACTGACTAACTATGGCTACACCTTC,CASRLLTNYGYTF
TRBJ2-3,-,-,TRBV5-1,TGCGCCAGCAGCTTGATGTCGAGCACAGATACGCAGTATTTT,CASSLMSSTDTQYF